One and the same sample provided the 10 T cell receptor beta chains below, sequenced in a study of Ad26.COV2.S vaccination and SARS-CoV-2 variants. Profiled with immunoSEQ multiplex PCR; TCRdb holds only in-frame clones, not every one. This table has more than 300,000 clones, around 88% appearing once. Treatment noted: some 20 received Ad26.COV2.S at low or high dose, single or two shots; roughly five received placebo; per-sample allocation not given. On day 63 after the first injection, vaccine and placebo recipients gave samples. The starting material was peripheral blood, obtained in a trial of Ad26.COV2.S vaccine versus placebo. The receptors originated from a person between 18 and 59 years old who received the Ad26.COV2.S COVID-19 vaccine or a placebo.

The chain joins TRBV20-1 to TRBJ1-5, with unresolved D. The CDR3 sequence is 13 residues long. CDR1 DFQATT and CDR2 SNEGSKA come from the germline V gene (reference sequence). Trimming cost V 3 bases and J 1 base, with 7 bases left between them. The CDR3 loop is CSASSVSNQPQHF. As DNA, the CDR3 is TGCAGTGCTAGTTCGGTGAGCAATCAGCCCCAGCATTTT.

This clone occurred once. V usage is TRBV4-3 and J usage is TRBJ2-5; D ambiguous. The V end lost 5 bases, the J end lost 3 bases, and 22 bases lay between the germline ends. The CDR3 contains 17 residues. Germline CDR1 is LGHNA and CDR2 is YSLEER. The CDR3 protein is CASSFSALLDPKETQYF. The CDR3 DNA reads TGCGCCAGCAGCTTCAGCGCACTACTTGACCCTAAAGAGACCCAGTACTTC.

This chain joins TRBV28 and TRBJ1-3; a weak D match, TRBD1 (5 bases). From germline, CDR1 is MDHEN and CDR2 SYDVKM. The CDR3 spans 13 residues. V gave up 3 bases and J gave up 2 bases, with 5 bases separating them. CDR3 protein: CASSFRAGNTIYF. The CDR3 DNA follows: TGTGCCAGCAGTTTCAGGGCTGGAAACACCATATATTTT. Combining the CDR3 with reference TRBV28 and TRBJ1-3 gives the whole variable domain DVKVTQSSRYLVKRTGEKVFLECVQDMDHENMFWYRQDPGLGLRLIYFSYDVKMKEKGDIPEGYSVSREKKERFSLILESASTNQTSMYLCASSFRAGNTIYFGEGSWLTVV.

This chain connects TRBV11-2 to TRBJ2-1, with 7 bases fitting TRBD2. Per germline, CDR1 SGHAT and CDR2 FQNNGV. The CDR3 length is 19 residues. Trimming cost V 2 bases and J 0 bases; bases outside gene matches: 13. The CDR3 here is CASSLRGSGPPSSYNEQFF. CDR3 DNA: TGTGCCAGCAGCTTAAGGGGTAGCGGGCCTCCCTCCTCCTACAATGAGCAGTTCTTC.

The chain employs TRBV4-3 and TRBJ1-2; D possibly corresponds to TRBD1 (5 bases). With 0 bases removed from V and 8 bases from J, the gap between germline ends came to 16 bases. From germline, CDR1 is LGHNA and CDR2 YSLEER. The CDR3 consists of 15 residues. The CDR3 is CASSQDVGTVGGYTF. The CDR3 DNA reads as TGCGCCAGCAGCCAAGATGTGGGGACGGTTGGAGGCTACACCTTC.

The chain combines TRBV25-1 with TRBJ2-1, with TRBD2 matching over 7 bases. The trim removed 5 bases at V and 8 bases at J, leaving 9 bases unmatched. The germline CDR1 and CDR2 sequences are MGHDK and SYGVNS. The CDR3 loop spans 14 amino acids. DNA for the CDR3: TGTGCCAGCAGTTTTGCGGGAGTGGGCCATGAGCAGTTCTTC. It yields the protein CASSFAGVGHEQFF.

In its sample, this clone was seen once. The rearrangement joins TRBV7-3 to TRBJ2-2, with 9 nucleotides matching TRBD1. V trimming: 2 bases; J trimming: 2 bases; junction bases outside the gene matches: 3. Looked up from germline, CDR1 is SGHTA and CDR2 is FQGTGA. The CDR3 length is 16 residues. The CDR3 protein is CASSLGTGFNTGELFF. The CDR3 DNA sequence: TGTGCCAGCAGCTTAGGGACAGGGTTTAACACCGGGGAGCTGTTTTTT.

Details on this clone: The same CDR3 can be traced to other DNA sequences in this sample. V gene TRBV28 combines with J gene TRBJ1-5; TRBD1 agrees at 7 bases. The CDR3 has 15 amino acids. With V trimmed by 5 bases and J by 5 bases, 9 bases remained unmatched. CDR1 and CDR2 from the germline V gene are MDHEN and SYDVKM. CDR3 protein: CASSLPTGEDQPQHF. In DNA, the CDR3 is TGTGCCAGCAGTCTCCCCACAGGGGAGGATCAGCCCCAGCATTTT.

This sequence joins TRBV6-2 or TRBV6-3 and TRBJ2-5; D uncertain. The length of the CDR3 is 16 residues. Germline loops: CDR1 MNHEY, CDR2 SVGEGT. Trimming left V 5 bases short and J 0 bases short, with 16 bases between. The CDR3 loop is CASSPPGPPYQETQYF. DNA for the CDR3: TGTGCCAGCAGTCCCCCAGGACCTCCGTACCAAGAGACCCAGTACTTC.

The CDR3 loop is CASTPHKSATIYF. The CDR3 DNA follows: TGTGCCAGCACCCCGCATAAGTCTGCCACCATATATTTT. The chain links TRBV12-3 or TRBV12-4 to TRBJ1-3; D call uncertain. V lost 7 bases and J lost 9, with 16 bases in between. The CDR3 is 13 residues long.